The TCR beta chain under discussion was sequenced for a study of CD8 T cells in Susac syndrome (dated by TCRdb to the late 2010s). For the study in its entirety: Whether CD8+ T cell activation and differentiation in Susac syndrome was antigen driven was tested using repertoire sequencing.

Study-wide conclusions, independent of this receptor: The number of individuals in the TCR sequencing and HLA analysis was recognized as being relatively small.

In regard to this clonotype: Its antigen is currently not known. Qualities for individual bases were not recorded, and no much larger clone is one base off.

The CDR1 and CDR2 encoded by the germline V gene are SQVTM and ANQGSEA. Including cysteine and phenylalanine, the CDR3 has 14 amino acids. Only the CDR3 portion is preserved as DNA: 42 bases, with reading frame beginning at the first base. Germline trimming amounts to 6 bases on V and 1 base on J, with 7 as the count of junction bases outside the gene matches. RNA was extracted using the RNeasy kit, and roughly 0.5 to 1 ug of the RNA was reverse transcribed with random hexamers. The immunoSEQ multiplex PCR assay, which covers 54 Vbeta and 13 Jbeta segments, was used to amplify TCR beta CDR3 regions. To correct PCR amplification bias, a synthetic template baseline was used for both primer optimization and computational correction. For the original study's pipeline: Only productive sequences were kept, with reads annotated to V, D and J genes according to IMGT and analyzed in immunoSEQ Analyzer. Clonality was calculated as one minus the Shannon entropy normalized by log2 of the number of productive unique sequences. For each patient and control, public and private clones were evaluated among the 100 most prevalent clones. A clone was defined as Susac-specific if it was absent from the healthy and MS cohorts, from around 960 published viral clones and from other ImmuneACCESS disease sequences. TCRdb passed the public sequencing reads through fastp at Q25 and MiXCR, retaining productive beta sequences. When rows share a CDR3 protein, they turn into one entry using the most common DNA and genes. The V and J calls were not made by the authors but by TCRdb's processing. In all, the sample holds about 120,000 distinct CDR3 sequences, and about nine tenths of those were seen once. About 0.15% of the sample rests with the top ten.

Peripheral blood CD8+ and CD4+ T cells from healthy donors, Susac syndrome patients and multiple sclerosis patients were profiled using high-throughput TCR beta sequencing. Healthy donors were age- and sex-matched controls. Bulk CD8+ and CD4+ T cells were purified by magnetic negative isolation, whereas CD8+ TEMRA cells were enriched by FACS. Blood was drawn into EDTA tubes, processed within 24 hours, and PBMCs were isolated by density gradient centrifugation. PBMCs destined for TCR sequencing were cryopreserved in liquid nitrogen and later thawed in a 37 °C water bath. The sorted or isolated CD4+, CD8+ and CD8+ TEMRA cells had a purity of 90% or higher.

The TCR was taken from a human donor in good health. The rearranged chain carries TRBV29-1 and TRBJ1-2; TRBD1 agrees with 8 junctional bases. The source material was CD4+ T cells from PBMCs. This receptor has the CDR3 CSVLDREVNYGYTF. The base sequence is TGCAGCGTCCTGGACAGGGAGGTTAACTATGGCTACACCTTC.